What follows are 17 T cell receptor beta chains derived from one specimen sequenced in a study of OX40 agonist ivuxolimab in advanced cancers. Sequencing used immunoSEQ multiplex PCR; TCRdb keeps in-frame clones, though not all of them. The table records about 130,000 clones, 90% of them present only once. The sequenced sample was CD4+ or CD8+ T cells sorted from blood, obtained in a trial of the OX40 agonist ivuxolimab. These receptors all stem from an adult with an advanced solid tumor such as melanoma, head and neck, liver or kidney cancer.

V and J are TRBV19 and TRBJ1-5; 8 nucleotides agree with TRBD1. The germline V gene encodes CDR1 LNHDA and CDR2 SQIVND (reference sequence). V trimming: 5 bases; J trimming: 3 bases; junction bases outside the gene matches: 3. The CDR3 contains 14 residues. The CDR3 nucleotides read TGTGCCAGTAGTCGGACAGGGATCAATCAGCCCCAGCATTTT. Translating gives CASSRTGINQPQHF.

CDR3 in DNA: TGTGCCAGCTCACCACTTGTCGTGACAGGGGACACCGGGGAGCTGTTTTTT. Its protein is CASSPLVVTGDTGELFF. V is TRBV18 and J is TRBJ2-2, with TRBD1 matching 8 bases. There are 17 residues in the CDR3. Per the germline V gene, CDR1 is KGHSH and CDR2 is LQKENI. The J segment lost 3 bases and the V segment lost 1 base, leaving 7 bases of the junction unmatched.

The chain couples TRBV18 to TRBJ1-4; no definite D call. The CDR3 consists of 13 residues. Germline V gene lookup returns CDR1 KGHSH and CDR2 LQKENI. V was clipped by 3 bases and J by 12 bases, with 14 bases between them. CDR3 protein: CASSPSWEKELFF. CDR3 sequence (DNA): TGTGCCAGCTCACCCTCGTGGGAGAAGGAACTGTTTTTT. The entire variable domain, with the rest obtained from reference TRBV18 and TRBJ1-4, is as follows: NAGVMQNPRHLVRRRGQEARLRCSPMKGHSHVYWYRQLPEEGLKFMVYLQKENIIDESGMPKERFSAEFPKEGPSILRIQQVVRGDSAAYFCASSPSWEKELFFGSGTQLSVL.

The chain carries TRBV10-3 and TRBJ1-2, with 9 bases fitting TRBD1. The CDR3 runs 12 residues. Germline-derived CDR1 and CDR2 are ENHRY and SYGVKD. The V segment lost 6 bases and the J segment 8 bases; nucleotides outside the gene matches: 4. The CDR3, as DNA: TGTGCCATCAGCCCGGACAGGGGCGGCTACACCTTC. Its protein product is CAISPDRGGYTF.

CDR3 sequence: CASSRDANKNQPQHF. In nucleotides, the CDR3 is TGTGCCAGCAGTCGCGATGCCAATAAGAATCAGCCCCAGCATTTT. J is TRBJ1-5 and V is TRBV27; D is uncertain. This CDR3 is 15 amino acids long. The germline V gene encodes CDR1 MNHEY and CDR2 SMNVEV (reference sequence). V lost 5 bases and J 4 bases, leaving 15 bases between the germline ends.

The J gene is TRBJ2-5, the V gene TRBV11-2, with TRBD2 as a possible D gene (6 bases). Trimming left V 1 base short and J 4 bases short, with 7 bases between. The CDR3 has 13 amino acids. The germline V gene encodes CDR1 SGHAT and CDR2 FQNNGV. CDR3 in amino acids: CASSLAGVETQYF. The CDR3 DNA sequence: TGTGCCAGCAGCTTAGCGGGAGTAGAGACCCAGTACTTC.

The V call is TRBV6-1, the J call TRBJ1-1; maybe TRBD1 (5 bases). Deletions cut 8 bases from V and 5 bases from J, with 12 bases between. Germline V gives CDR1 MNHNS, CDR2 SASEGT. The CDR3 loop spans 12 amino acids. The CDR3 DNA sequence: TGTGCCAGCGAGACAGTTTATACTGAAGCTTTCTTT. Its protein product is CASETVYTEAFF.

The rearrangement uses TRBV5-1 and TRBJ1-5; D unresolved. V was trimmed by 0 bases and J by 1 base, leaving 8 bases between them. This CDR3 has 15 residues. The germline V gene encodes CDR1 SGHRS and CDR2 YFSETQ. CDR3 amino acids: CASSLDTNSNQPQHF. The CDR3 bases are TGCGCCAGCAGCTTGGATACAAACAGCAATCAGCCCCAGCATTTT.

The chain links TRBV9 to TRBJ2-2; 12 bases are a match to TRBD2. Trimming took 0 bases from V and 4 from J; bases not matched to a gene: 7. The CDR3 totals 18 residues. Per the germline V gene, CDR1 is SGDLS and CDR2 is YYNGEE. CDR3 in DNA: TGTGCCAGCAGCGTAGGCGCTAGCGGGAGGGAGAGCACCGGGGAGCTGTTTTTT. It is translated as CASSVGASGRESTGELFF.

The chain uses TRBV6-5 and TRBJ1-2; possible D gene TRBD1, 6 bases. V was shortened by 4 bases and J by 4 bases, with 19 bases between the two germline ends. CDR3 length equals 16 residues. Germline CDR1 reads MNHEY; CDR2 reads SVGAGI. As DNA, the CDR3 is TGTGCCAGCAGTTCAGGGCTACAGGGCCTCCGCTATGGCTACACCTTC. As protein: CASSSGLQGLRYGYTF.

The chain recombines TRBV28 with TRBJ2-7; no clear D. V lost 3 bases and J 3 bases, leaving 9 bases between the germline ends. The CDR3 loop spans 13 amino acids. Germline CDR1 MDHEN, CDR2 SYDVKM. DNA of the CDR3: TGTGCCAGCAGTTTCGGGCCGATCTACGAGCAGTACTTC. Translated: CASSFGPIYEQYF.

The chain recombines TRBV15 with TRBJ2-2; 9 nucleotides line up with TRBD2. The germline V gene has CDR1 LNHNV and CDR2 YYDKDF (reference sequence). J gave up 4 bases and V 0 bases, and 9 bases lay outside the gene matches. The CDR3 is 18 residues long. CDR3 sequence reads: CATSRERASGTSTGELFF. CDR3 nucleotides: TGTGCCACCAGCAGAGAACGGGCTAGCGGGACGAGCACCGGGGAGCTGTTTTTT. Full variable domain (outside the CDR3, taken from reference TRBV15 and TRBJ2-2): DAMVIQNPRYQVTQFGKPVTLSCSQTLNHNVMYWYQQKSSQAPKLLFHYYDKDFNNEADTPDNFQSRRPNTSFCFLDIRSPGLGDTAMYLCATSRERASGTSTGELFFGEGSRLTVL.

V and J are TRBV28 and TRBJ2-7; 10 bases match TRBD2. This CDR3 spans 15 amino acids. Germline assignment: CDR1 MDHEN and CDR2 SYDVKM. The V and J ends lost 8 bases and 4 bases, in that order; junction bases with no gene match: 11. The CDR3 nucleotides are TGTGCCAGCTTTACACCAGCGGGAGGGGCTTACGAGCAGTACTTC. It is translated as CASFTPAGGAYEQYF.

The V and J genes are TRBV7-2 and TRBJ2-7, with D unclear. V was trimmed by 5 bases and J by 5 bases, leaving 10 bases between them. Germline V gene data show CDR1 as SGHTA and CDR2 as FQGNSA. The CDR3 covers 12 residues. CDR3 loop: CASSGPADEQYF. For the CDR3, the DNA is TGTGCCAGCAGCGGGCCAGCAGACGAGCAGTACTTC.

The CDR3 nucleotides are TGTGCCAGCAGCGCGTTTAGCTCACAGGGGGTAAATGAAAAACTGTTTTTT. It yields the protein CASSAFSSQGVNEKLFF. The V gene is TRBV9, the J gene TRBJ1-4, with TRBD1 matching 8 bases. The CDR3 spans 17 residues. The J segment lost 5 bases and the V segment lost 3 bases, leaving 12 bases of the junction unmatched. The germline V gene encodes CDR1 SGDLS and CDR2 YYNGEE.

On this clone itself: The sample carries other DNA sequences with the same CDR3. The CDR3 is CASSGRGQGSTDTQYF. DNA of the CDR3: TGTGCCAGCAGTGGCCGTGGGCAGGGGAGCACAGATACGCAGTATTTT. The chain couples TRBV25-1 to TRBJ2-3, with D possibly TRBD1 on 6 matching bases. Germline values: CDR1 MGHDK, CDR2 SYGVNS. CDR3 length: 16 residues. The V end was cut by 4 bases, the J end by 0 bases, with 14 bases between.

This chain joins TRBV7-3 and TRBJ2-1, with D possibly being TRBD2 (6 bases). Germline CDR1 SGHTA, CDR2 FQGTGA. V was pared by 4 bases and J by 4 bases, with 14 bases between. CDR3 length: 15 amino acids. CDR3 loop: CASSYGGELYNEQFF. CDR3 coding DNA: TGTGCCAGCAGCTACGGAGGGGAGTTGTACAATGAGCAGTTCTTC.